The 26 T cell receptor beta chains listed next were all sequenced from one sample in a study of T cells in Graves' hyperthyroidism and ophthalmopathy. The TCR beta CDR3 regions underwent amplification using RNA transcripts as the source. HTBI primers were used for first-round RT-PCR of the TCR CDR3. In TCRdb, the multiplex PCR reads were re-called with MiXCR into one record per CDR3 protein. The sample consists of hundreds of thousands of distinct CDR3 sequences, 14% of them appearing once. Sequenced input: blood. The receptor source for this set is a young woman with Graves' hyperthyroidism.

This clonotype has just a few counts. The chain employs TRBV2 and TRBJ2-1, with 9 bases fitting TRBD2. This CDR3 has 15 residues. V was clipped by 6 bases and J by 3 bases; unmatched bases: 6. The V gene's germline CDR1 is SNHLY and CDR2 FYNNEI. Written as DNA, the CDR3 is TGTGCCAGCAGGCTGCGGGGGGGACACTACAATGAGCAGTTCTTC. Its translation: CASRLRGGHYNEQFF.

This clonotype was recorded a few times. The chain couples TRBV14 to TRBJ1-4, with TRBD1 matching over 7 bases. Germline V gene data show CDR1 as SGHDN and CDR2 as FVKESK. With V trimmed by 2 bases and J by 5 bases, 5 bases remained unmatched. The CDR3 has 15 residues. CDR3 protein: CASSQLGTVNEKLFF. CDR3 bases: TGTGCCAGCAGCCAATTAGGGACAGTAAATGAAAAACTGTTTTTT.

This clonotype appeared many times. This chain's CDR3 is CASRRDRTHNEQFF. CDR3 in DNA: TGCGCCAGCAGAAGGGACAGAACCCACAATGAGCAGTTCTTC. The V gene is TRBV4-1, the J gene TRBJ2-1; 7 nucleotides agree with TRBD1. Germline CDR1 is MGHRA and CDR2 is YSYEKL. The CDR3 spans 14 residues. With V trimmed by 6 bases and J by 5 bases, 7 bases remained unmatched.

This clonotype appeared a few times. The V and J genes are TRBV10-3 and TRBJ1-2; D gene unclear. With 6 bases removed from V and 0 bases from J, the gap between germline ends came to 8 bases. CDR1 and CDR2 (germline): ENHRY, SYGVKD. There are 13 residues in the CDR3. The CDR3 loop is CAISGSSNYGYTF. The CDR3 DNA reads as TGTGCCATCAGCGGCAGCTCTAACTATGGCTACACCTTC.

This CDR3 is CSVTGTSGKSLGELFF. Here the CDR3 DNA reads TGCAGCGTAACCGGGACTAGCGGGAAAAGTTTGGGGGAGCTGTTTTTT. The V call is TRBV29-1, the J call TRBJ2-2; 13 bases fit TRBD2. The CDR3 has 16 residues. Germline V gene sequence: CDR1 SQVTM, CDR2 ANQGSEA. V dropped 6 bases and J dropped 8; count of bases not matched to a gene: 12.

This clonotype was seen ten or more times. The V call is TRBV29-1, the J call TRBJ2-1; TRBD2 aligns across 11 bases. The CDR3 covers 15 residues. Germline lookup yields CDR1 SQVTM and CDR2 ANQGSEA. Trimming cost V 4 bases and J 1 base; bases outside gene matches: 3. Here the CDR3 DNA reads TGCAGCGTTGGCACTAGCGGGAGTTCCTACAATGAGCAGTTCTTC. This sequence encodes CSVGTSGSSYNEQFF.

This clonotype came up many times. This chain links TRBV20-1 with TRBJ2-7; D might be TRBD1 or TRBD2, each matching 5 bases. V was pared by 2 bases and J by 3 bases, with 20 bases between. CDR3 size: 16 residues. Germline V CDR1 and CDR2: DFQATT, SNEGSKA (reference sequence). The CDR3, as DNA: TGCAGTGCTAGACAATTTCTGGGGACCGGCTACTACGAGCAGTACTTC. This sequence encodes CSARQFLGTGYYEQYF.

Ten or more counts support this clonotype. The rearrangement joins TRBV11-2 to TRBJ2-1, with D perhaps assigned TRBD1 or TRBD2 (5 bases each). CDR3 length: 16 residues. The V end lost 0 bases, the J end lost 9 bases, and 18 bases lay between the germline ends. Germline lookup yields CDR1 SGHAT and CDR2 FQNNGV. The CDR3: CASSLEVARQILEQFF. CDR3 coding DNA: TGTGCCAGCAGCTTAGAGGTAGCGAGACAGATCCTTGAGCAGTTCTTC.

There are a few counts of this clonotype. V gene TRBV20-1 combines with J gene TRBJ1-1; D remains ambiguous. This CDR3 spans 13 amino acids. Trimming took off 3 bases at V and 0 bases at J, with 8 bases between the two ends. Per germline, CDR1 DFQATT and CDR2 SNEGSKA (reference sequence). The chain's CDR3 is CSARLRLNTEAFF. The CDR3 DNA reads as TGCAGTGCTAGGTTACGCCTGAACACTGAAGCTTTCTTT.

This clonotype was seen ten or more times. As DNA, the CDR3 is TGTGCCAGCAGTGGAGGACTACCGCAGGAGACCCAGTACTTC. The encoded protein is CASSGGLPQETQYF. The J gene is TRBJ2-5, the V gene TRBV9, with D possibly TRBD2 on 6 matching bases. The CDR3 contains 14 residues. V was shortened by 5 bases and J by 5 bases, with 16 bases between the two germline ends. Germline V lookup: CDR1 SGDLS, CDR2 YYNGEE.

This clonotype was recorded at least ten times. The chain employs TRBV24-1 and TRBJ2-1; possibly TRBD2 for D (7 bases). Germline V gene data show CDR1 as KGHDR and CDR2 as SFDVKD. CDR3 length: 16 residues. The V gene lost 3 bases and the J gene lost 6 bases, with 17 bases spanning the gap. Written as DNA, the CDR3 is TGTGCCACCAGTGATCCCCACGTGGGAGGGGGCAATGAGCAGTTCTTC. It yields the protein CATSDPHVGGGNEQFF.

This clonotype was recorded at least ten times. This chain joins TRBV5-1 and TRBJ1-1; D is unclear. V lost 1 base to trimming and J lost 1 base, with 11 bases between them. Looked up from germline, CDR1 is SGHRS and CDR2 is YFSETQ. CDR3 size: 15 residues. The CDR3 loop reads CASSLYQTANTEAFF. CDR3 DNA sequence: TGCGCCAGCAGCTTGTATCAGACGGCGAACACTGAAGCTTTCTTT.

V and J are TRBV19 and TRBJ2-3; TRBD2 agrees at 11 bases. CDR1 LNHDA and CDR2 SQIVND come from the germline V gene (reference sequence). There are 20 residues in the CDR3. With 4 bases clipped from V and 0 bases from J, the junction kept 15 bases outside the gene matches. CDR3 coding DNA: TGTGCCAGTAGTACCTTGTCCACCCCGGGACTAGCGGCTAGCACAGATACGCAGTATTTT. Protein product: CASSTLSTPGLAASTDTQYF.

This clonotype was seen a handful of times. This sequence joins TRBV6-1 and TRBJ1-2; D is ambiguous. This CDR3 has 13 residues. Germline CDR1 and CDR2: MNHNS and SASEGT. The germline V and J ends were trimmed by 6 bases and 4 bases, with 12 bases remaining between them. CDR3 in amino acids: CASSSGFPYGYTF. CDR3 coding DNA: TGTGCCAGCAGCAGCGGATTTCCCTATGGCTACACCTTC.

This clonotype has more than one count but fewer than ten. The V call is TRBV6-5, the J call TRBJ1-1, with a weak D call TRBD1 (5 bases). From germline, CDR1 is MNHEY and CDR2 SVGAGI. Trimming pared 2 bases from V and 10 bases from J, leaving 8 bases between. The CDR3 covers 11 residues. CDR3 sequence (DNA): TGTGCCAGCAGTTACGGGGGACGAGCTTTCTTT. It yields the protein CASSYGGRAFF.

This chain uses TRBV13 with TRBJ2-7, with 8 positions matching TRBD1. The CDR3 has 15 residues. The V gene's germline CDR1 is PRHDT and CDR2 FYEKMQ (reference sequence). V shed 5 bases, J shed 3 bases, and the junction held 9 bases outside the gene matches. The CDR3 loop is CASSGRDRRVYEQYF. CDR3 DNA sequence: TGTGCCAGCAGCGGTAGGGACAGGAGAGTCTACGAGCAGTACTTC.

A few counts support this clonotype. The rearrangement joins TRBV12-3 or TRBV12-4 to TRBJ2-1, with D tentatively TRBD2 (5 bases). This CDR3 region has 15 residues. The V end lost 7 bases, the J end lost 10 bases, and 23 bases lay between the germline ends. The chain's CDR3 is CASTIRRALRGEQFF. CDR3 DNA: TGTGCCAGCACCATCCGCCGGGCTCTGCGAGGGGAGCAGTTCTTC.

Comment on this clonotype: A much larger clone differs from this one at a single base, so this may be a read error. This chain joins TRBV7-9 and TRBJ2-1; weak D call: TRBD1 (6 bases). Per the germline V gene, CDR1 is SEHNR and CDR2 is FQNEAQ (reference sequence). Trimming removed 0 bases at V and 9 bases at J, with 9 bases between. The length of the CDR3 is 13 residues. The CDR3 DNA sequence: TGTGCCAGCAGCTTAGCCCCAGGGGTTGAGCAGTTCTTC. Translation gives CASSLAPGVEQFF.

This clonotype was seen at least ten times. J is TRBJ2-7 and V is TRBV2; 13 positions match TRBD2. The CDR3 runs 21 residues. V gave up 6 bases and J gave up 3 bases; unmatched junction bases: 23. CDR1 is SNHLY, CDR2 FYNNEI, per germline. CDR3 in amino acids: CASSTDSRTSGSDTISYEQYF. The CDR3, as DNA: TGTGCCAGCAGCACGGATTCCCGGACTAGCGGGAGCGATACCATTAGCTACGAGCAGTACTTC.

This clonotype was seen more than once but under ten times. The V and J genes are TRBV2 and TRBJ2-4; TRBD1 is a possible D gene (5 bases). Germline CDR1 SNHLY, CDR2 FYNNEI. The CDR3 is made up of 15 amino acids. Trimming cost V 3 bases and J 0 bases, with 9 bases left between them. Here the CDR3 reads CASSEVGLAKNIQYF. The CDR3 coding sequence is TGTGCCAGCAGTGAGGTGGGGCTAGCCAAAAACATTCAGTACTTC.

The rearrangement joins TRBV20-1 to TRBJ2-5; D is possibly TRBD1 (6 bases). Germline assignment: CDR1 DFQATT and CDR2 SNEGSKA (reference sequence). Trimming removed 3 bases at V and 5 bases at J, with 19 bases between. CDR3 length equals 15 residues. The CDR3 protein is CSASIVGGKNETQYF. The CDR3 nucleotides read TGCAGTGCTAGTATAGTAGGGGGAAAGAACGAGACCCAGTACTTC.

This clonotype was counted a few times. This rearrangement joins TRBV29-1 to TRBJ2-1; 7 nucleotides match TRBD1. The trim removed 6 bases at V and 0 bases at J, leaving 2 bases unmatched. Germline V gene data show CDR1 as SQVTM and CDR2 as ANQGSEA. The CDR3 is made up of 13 amino acids. CDR3 amino acids: CSVDRDSYNEQFF. CDR3 nucleotides: TGCAGCGTAGACAGGGACTCCTACAATGAGCAGTTCTTC.

The chain joins TRBV19 to TRBJ1-5, with 10 bases aligning to TRBD1. After removal of 5 bases from V and 6 bases from J, the junction contained 10 bases not matched to a gene. Germline CDR1 is LNHDA and CDR2 is SQIVND (reference sequence). The CDR3 loop spans 16 amino acids. The CDR3 nucleotides read TGTGCCAGTAGTTGGACCGGGACAGGGGTCGTTCAGCCCCAGCATTTT. It specifies CASSWTGTGVVQPQHF.

Many counts were recorded for this clonotype. In DNA form, the CDR3 reads TGTGCCAGCAGTTTAACGGTCGGGGGACAGGGGAACACTGAAGCTTTCTTT. This translates into CASSLTVGGQGNTEAFF. The chain is built from TRBV12-3 or TRBV12-4 and TRBJ1-1; 9 nucleotides match TRBD1. The V segment lost 2 bases and the J segment 1 base; nucleotides outside the gene matches: 8. This CDR3 comprises 17 residues.

This clonotype was observed at least ten times. The V and J genes are TRBV28 and TRBJ2-7; TRBD1 aligns across 7 bases. Germline V gives CDR1 MDHEN, CDR2 SYDVKM. This CDR3 contains 15 residues. J was trimmed by 5 bases and V by 4 bases; bases with no gene match: 11. The CDR3 here is CASSSHRGLKNEQYF. CDR3 DNA: TGTGCCAGCAGTTCCCACAGGGGTCTAAAAAACGAGCAGTACTTC. Complete variable domain (other parts from reference TRBV28 and TRBJ2-7): DVKVTQSSRYLVKRTGEKVFLECVQDMDHENMFWYRQDPGLGLRLIYFSYDVKMKEKGDIPEGYSVSREKKERFSLILESASTNQTSMYLCASSSHRGLKNEQYFGPGTRLTVT.

Only a few counts were recorded for this clonotype. The rearrangement uses TRBV29-1 and TRBJ2-7, with D possibly matching TRBD1 (6 bases). Trimming stripped 6 bases from V and 1 base from J, with 19 bases between. The CDR3 loop spans 15 amino acids. Germline V gene lookup returns CDR1 SQVTM and CDR2 ANQGSEA. The CDR3 reads CSVLTGTRTSYEQYF. The CDR3 nucleotides read TGCAGCGTCCTTACCGGGACACGGACATCCTACGAGCAGTACTTC.